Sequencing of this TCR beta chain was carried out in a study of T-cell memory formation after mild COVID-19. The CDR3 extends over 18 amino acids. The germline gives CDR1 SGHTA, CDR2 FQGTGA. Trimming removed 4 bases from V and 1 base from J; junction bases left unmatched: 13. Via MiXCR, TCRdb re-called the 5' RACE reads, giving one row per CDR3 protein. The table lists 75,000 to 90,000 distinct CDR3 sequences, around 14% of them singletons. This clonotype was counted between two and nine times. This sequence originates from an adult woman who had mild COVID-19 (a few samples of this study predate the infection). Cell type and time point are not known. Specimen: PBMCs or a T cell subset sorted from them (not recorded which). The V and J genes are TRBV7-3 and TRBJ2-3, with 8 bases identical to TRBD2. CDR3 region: CASSSWDLLAAGTDTQYF. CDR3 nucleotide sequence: TGTGCCAGCAGCTCCTGGGATTTACTAGCGGCCGGCACAGATACGCAGTATTTT.